This T cell receptor (beta chain) stems from a study of blood T cell repertoires in COVID-19. Study as a whole: Acute-phase and convalescent COVID-19 samples originated in the United States, Italy and Spain.

Measured with immunoSEQ multiplex PCR; TCRdb has only the in-frame clones, and not every one. The sample includes about 160,000 clones, just under 95% seen only once; the top ten take around 4.6%. This clone was recorded once. V dropped 0 bases and J dropped 7 bases, with 4 bases sitting between them. In germline, CDR1 is SGHRS, CDR2 YFSETQ. The CDR3 loop spans 11 amino acids. The rearrangement joins TRBV5-1 to TRBJ1-1; D is ambiguous. This clonotype originated in a woman between 45 and 65 years old with acute or convalescent COVID-19. The sequenced sample was peripheral blood. CDR3 region: CASSLGGEAFF. CDR3 DNA: TGCGCCAGCAGCTTGGGAGGTGAAGCTTTCTTT.